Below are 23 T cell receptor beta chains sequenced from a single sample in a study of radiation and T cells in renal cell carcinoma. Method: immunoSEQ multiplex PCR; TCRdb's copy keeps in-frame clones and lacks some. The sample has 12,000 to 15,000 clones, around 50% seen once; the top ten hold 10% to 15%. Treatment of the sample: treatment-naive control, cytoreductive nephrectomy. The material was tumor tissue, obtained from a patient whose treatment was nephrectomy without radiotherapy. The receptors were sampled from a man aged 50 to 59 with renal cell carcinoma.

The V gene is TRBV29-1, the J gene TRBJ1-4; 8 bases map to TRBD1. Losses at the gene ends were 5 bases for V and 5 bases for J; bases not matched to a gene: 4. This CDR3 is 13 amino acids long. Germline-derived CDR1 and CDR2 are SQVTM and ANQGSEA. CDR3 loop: CSVRAGGNEKLFF. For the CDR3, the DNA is TGCAGCGTTCGTGCAGGGGGCAATGAAAAACTGTTTTTT.

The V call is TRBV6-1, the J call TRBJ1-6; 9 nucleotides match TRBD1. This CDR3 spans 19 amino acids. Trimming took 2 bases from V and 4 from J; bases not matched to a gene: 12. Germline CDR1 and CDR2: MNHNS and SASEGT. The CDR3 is CASSERNIGTGIYNSPLHF. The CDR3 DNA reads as TGTGCCAGCAGTGAACGGAATATAGGGACAGGGATTTATAATTCACCCCTCCACTTT.

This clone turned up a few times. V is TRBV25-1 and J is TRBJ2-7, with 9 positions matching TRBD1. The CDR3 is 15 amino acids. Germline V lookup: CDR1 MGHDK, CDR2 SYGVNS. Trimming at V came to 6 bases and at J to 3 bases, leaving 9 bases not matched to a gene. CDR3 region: CASRGTGTGSYEQYF. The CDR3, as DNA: TGTGCCAGCAGGGGCACCGGGACAGGGAGCTACGAGCAGTACTTC.

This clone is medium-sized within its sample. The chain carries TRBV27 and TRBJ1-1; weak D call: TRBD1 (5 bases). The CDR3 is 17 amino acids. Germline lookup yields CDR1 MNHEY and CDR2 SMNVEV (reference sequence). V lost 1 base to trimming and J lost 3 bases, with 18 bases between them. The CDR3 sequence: CASSLFGAPGLDTEAFF. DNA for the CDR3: TGTGCCAGCAGTTTATTCGGGGCCCCTGGGTTGGACACTGAAGCTTTCTTT.

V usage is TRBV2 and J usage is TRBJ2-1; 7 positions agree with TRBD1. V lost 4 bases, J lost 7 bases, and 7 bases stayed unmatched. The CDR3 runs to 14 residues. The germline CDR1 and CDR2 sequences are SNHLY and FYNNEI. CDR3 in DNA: TGTGCCAGCAGTGCATCCTACAGGGGTAATGAGCAGTTCTTC. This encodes CASSASYRGNEQFF. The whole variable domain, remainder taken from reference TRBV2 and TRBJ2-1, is EPEVTQTPSHQVTQMGQEVILRCVPISNHLYFYWYRQILGQKVEFLVSFYNNEISEKSEIFDDQFSVERPDGSNFTLKIRSTKLEDSAMYFCASSASYRGNEQFFGPGTRLTVL.

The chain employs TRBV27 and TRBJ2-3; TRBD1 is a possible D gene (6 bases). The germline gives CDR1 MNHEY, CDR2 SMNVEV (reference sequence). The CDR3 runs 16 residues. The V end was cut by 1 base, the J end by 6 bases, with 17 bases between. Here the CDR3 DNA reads TGTGCCAGCAGTTTATGGGCAGGGGAGAGGGGGGATACGCAGTATTTT. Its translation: CASSLWAGERGDTQYF.

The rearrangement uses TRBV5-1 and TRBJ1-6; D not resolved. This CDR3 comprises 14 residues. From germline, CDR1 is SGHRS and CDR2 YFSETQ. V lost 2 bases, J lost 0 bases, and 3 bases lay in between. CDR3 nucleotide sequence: TGCGCCAGCAGCTTCTACTCCTATAATTCACCCCTCCACTTT. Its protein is CASSFYSYNSPLHF.

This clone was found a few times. The DNA for the CDR3 is TGTGCCAGCAGCTTTCGATTAACAGGGGGCGACGAGCAGTACTTC. Protein: CASSFRLTGGDEQYF. This sequence joins TRBV5-5 and TRBJ2-7, with 9 bases fitting TRBD1. Per germline, CDR1 SGHKS and CDR2 YYEKEE (reference sequence). CDR3 length: 15 amino acids. Unmatched junction bases numbered 8, after V lost 2 bases and J lost 5 bases.

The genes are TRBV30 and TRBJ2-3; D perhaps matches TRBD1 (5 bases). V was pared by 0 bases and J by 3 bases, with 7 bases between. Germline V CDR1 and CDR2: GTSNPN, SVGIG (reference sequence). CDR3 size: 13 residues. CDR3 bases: TGTGCCTGGAGTGTGAAGGGGACAGATACGCAGTATTTT. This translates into CAWSVKGTDTQYF.

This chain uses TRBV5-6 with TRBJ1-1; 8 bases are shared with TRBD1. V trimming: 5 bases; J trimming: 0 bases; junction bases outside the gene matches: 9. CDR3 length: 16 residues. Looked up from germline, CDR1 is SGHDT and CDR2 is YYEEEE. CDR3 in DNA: TGTGCCAGCAGTTTCGGACAGGGTCGCATGAACACTGAAGCTTTCTTT. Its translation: CASSFGQGRMNTEAFF.

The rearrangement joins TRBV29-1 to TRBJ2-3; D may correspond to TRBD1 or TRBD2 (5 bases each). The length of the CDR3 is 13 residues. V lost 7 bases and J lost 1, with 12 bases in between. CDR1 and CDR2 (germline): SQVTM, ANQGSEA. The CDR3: CSAGGGRTDTQYF. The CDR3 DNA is TGCAGCGCTGGGGGTGGCCGCACAGATACGCAGTATTTT.

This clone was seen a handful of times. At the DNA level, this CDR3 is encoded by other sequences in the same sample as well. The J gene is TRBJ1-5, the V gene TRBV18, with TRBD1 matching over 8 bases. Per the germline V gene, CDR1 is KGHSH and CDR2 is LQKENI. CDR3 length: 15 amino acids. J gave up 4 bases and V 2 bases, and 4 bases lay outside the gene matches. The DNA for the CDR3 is TGTGCCAGCTCACCAGACAGGGGTGGAAATCAGCCCCAGCATTTT. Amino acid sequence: CASSPDRGGNQPQHF.

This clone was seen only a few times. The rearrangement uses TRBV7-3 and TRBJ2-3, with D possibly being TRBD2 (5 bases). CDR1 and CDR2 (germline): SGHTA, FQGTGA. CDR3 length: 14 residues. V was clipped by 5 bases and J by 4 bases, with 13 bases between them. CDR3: CASSALARADTQYF. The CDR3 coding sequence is TGTGCCAGCAGCGCTCTAGCAAGGGCAGATACGCAGTATTTT.

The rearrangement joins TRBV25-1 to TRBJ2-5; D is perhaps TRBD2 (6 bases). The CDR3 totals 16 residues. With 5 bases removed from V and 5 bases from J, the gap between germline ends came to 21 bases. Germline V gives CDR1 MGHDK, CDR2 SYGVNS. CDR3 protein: CASSQSVRGPLETQYF. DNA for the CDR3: TGTGCCAGCAGTCAGTCAGTGCGGGGCCCCCTCGAGACCCAGTACTTC.

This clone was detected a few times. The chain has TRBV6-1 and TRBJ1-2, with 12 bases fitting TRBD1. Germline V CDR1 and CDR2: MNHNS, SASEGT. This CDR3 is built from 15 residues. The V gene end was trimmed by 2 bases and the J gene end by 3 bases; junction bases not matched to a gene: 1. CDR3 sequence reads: CASSERDRGHYGYTF. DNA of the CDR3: TGTGCCAGCAGTGAACGGGACAGGGGGCACTATGGCTACACCTTC.

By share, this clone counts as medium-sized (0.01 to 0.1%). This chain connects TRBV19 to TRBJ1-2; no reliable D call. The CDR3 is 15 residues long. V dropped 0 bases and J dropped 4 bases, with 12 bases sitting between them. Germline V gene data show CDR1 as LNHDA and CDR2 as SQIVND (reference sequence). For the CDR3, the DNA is TGTGCCAGTAGTATAGATCTCCAATGGAGCTATGGCTACACCTTC. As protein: CASSIDLQWSYGYTF.

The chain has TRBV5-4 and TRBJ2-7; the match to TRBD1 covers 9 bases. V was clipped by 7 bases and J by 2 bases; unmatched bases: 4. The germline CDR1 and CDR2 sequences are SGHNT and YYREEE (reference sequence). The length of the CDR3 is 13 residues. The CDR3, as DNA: TGTGCCAGCCAACGACAGGGGGCCTACGAGCAGTACTTC. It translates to CASQRQGAYEQYF.

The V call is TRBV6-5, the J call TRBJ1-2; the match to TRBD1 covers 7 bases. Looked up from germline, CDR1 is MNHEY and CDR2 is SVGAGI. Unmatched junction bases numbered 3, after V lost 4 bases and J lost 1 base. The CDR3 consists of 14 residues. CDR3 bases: TGTGCCAGCAGTTTGACAGGGTATAACTATGGCTACACCTTC. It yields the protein CASSLTGYNYGYTF.

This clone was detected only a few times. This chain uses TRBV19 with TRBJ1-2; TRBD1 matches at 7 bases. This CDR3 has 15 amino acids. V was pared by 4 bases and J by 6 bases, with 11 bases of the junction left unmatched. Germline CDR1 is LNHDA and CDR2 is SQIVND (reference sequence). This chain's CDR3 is CASSTQQGRADGYTF. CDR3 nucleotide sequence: TGTGCCAGTAGTACCCAACAGGGGAGAGCGGATGGCTACACCTTC. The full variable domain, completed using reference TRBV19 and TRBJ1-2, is DGGITQSPKYLFRKEGQNVTLSCEQNLNHDAMYWYRQDPGQGLRLIYYSQIVNDFQKGDIAEGYSVSREKKESFPLTVTSAQKNPTAFYLCASSTQQGRADGYTFGSGTRLTVV.

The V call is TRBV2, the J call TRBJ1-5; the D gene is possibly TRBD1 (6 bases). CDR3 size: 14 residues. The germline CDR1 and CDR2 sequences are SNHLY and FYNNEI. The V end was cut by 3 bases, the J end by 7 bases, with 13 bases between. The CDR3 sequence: CASSDTGPGQPQHF. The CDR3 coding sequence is TGTGCCAGCAGTGATACAGGGCCCGGCCAGCCCCAGCATTTT.

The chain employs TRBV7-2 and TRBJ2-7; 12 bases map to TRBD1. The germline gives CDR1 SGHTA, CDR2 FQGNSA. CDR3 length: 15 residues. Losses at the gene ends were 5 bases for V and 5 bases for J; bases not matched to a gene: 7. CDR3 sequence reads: CASSNYGTGGDEQYF. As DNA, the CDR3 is TGTGCCAGCAGCAACTACGGGACAGGGGGCGACGAGCAGTACTTC.

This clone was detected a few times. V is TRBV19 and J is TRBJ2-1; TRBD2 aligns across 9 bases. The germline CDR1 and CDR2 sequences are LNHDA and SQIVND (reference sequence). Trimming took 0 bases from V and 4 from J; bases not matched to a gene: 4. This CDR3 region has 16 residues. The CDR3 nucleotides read TGTGCCAGTAGTATAGATTTGACTAGCGGTTACAATGAGCAGTTCTTC. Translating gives CASSIDLTSGYNEQFF.

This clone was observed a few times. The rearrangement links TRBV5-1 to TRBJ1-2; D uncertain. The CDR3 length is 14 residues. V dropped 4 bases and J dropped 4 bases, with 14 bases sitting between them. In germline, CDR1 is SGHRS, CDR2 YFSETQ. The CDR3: CASSLQVEGYGYTF. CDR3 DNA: TGCGCCAGCAGCCTCCAGGTAGAGGGCTATGGCTACACCTTC.